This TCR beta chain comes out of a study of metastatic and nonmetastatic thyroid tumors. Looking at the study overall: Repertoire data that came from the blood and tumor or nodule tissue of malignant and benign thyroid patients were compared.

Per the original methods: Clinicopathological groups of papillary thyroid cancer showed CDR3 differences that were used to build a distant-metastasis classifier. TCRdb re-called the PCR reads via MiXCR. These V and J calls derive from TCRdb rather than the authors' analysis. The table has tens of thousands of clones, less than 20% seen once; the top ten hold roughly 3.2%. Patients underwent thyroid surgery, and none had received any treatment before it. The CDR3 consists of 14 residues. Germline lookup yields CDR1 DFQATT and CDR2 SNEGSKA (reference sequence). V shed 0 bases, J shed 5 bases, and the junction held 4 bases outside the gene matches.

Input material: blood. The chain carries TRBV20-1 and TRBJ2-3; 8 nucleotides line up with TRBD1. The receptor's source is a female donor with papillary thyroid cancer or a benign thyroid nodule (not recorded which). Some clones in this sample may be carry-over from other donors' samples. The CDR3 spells CSARDQGAGDTQYF. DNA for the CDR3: TGCAGTGCTAGAGATCAGGGGGCGGGAGATACGCAGTATTTT.